What follows describes a single TCR beta chain. Its antigen is still unknown. The data were taken from a study of long-term antiretroviral therapy in people with HIV. Across the study: About a decade before 2015, the earliest samples were taken when ART was typically delayed. Findings and limits, study-wide: Transplant donor controls retained higher diversity, though diversity increased after ART.

The V end was cut by 0 bases, the J end by 1 base, with 6 bases between. Germline V lookup: CDR1 MNHEY, CDR2 SVGAGI. The CDR3 is made up of 14 amino acids. This was the immunoSEQ v3.0 assay at survey level. The protocol was immunoSEQ multiplex PCR, while the TCRdb copy is restricted to in-frame clones and leaves out a portion. This sample has about 33,000 clones, with about 95% found just once. This sequence originates from a man younger than 45 with HIV. This specimen consisted of unsorted PBMCs, obtained approximately 6.6 years after starting antiretroviral therapy. This rearrangement joins TRBV6-5 to TRBJ1-1; D is uncertain. CDR3 amino acids: CASSYSNGNTEAFF. The CDR3 bases are TGTGCCAGCAGTTACTCGAACGGGAACACTGAAGCTTTCTTT.